This paragraph reports one T cell receptor beta chain. This CDR3 has 15 residues. Germline V CDR1 and CDR2: MNHEY, SVGAGI. V lost 6 bases and J lost 4; bases outside the gene matches: 6. The table came from immunoSEQ multiplex PCR; TCRdb's copy has only in-frame clones and leaves some out. The data contain some 77,000 clones, just over 85% of them singletons. This sample was included in a study of technical replicates of blood from several donors. This clonotype originated in a human donor in good health. Some clones in this sample may be carry-over from other donors' samples. This chain connects TRBV6-5 to TRBJ2-2, with TRBD1 matching 9 bases. The sample was PBMCs. CDR3 sequence: CASSRQGVVTGELFF. In nucleotides, the CDR3 is TGTGCCAGCAGCAGACAGGGGGTGGTCACCGGGGAGCTGTTTTTT.